Listed below are T cell receptor beta chains from one sample, sequenced in a study of TIL therapy for anti-PD-1-resistant metastatic lung cancer. The data were produced by immunoSEQ multiplex PCR, yet TCRdb's version contains in-frame clones alone and is incomplete. The profile shows some 13,000 clones, about 70% of them singletons. The sample in question was tumor tissue, obtained at baseline. The receptors derive from a woman aged 30-79 years with non-small cell lung cancer. Both conserved end residues are part of each CDR3. The D gene is left open where the match is weak.

j_call v_call d_call cdr3_aa
TRBJ2-7 TRBV5-1 TRBD2 CASSPAGEREQYF
TRBJ1-4 TRBV10-3 TRBD1 CAISESPPGTGPEKLFF
TRBJ1-1 TRBV13 . CASSSRYTEAFF
TRBJ2-7 TRBV2 TRBD1 CASRGTGGSYEQYF
TRBJ1-2 TRBV6-1 . CASSERGMEAGYTF
TRBJ2-7 TRBV18 TRBD1 CASSSLTGGVGSYEQYF
TRBJ1-1 TRBV7-2 TRBD1 CASSSQGGTEAFF
TRBJ2-2 TRBV28 . CATRGAGTGELFF
TRBJ2-5 TRBV9 TRBD2 CASSVGTSGGAGETQYF
TRBJ1-2 TRBV6-6 . CASRPTEDTKRGYTF
TRBJ1-3 TRBV28 TRBD1 CASSPTTGGRNTIYF
TRBJ1-4 TRBV6-1 TRBD1 CASSGWTGDEKLFF
TRBJ1-2 TRBV27 . CASSRSRGGVYGYTF
TRBJ1-1 TRBV11-2 . CASSLEIMAEAFF
TRBJ2-5 TRBV5-1 . CASSFSGAQETQYF
TRBJ2-1 TRBV7-9 TRBD1 CASSLYKSTGGFDEQFF
TRBJ2-3 TRBV6-6 TRBD1 CASSSQGALSTDTQYF
TRBJ2-7 TRBV28 . CASSSQPSYEQYF
TRBJ1-1 TRBV19 TRBD1 CASGDRPNTEAFF
TRBJ2-7 TRBV10-2 . CASSTGPRGQYF
TRBJ2-7 TRBV5-1 . CASSSQTRDEAEQYF
TRBJ2-3 TRBV7-3 TRBD1 CASSRGTGTTDTQYF
TRBJ2-7 TRBV14 . CASSPRPGTYEQYF
TRBJ1-1 TRBV7-7 . CASSSDSNTEAFF
TRBJ2-5 TRBV5-4 TRBD1 CASSLRTGVIETQYF
TRBJ2-5 TRBV5-1 TRBD2 CASSSGTNSGETQYF
TRBJ1-3 TRBV19 . CASNGLDSSGNTIYF
TRBJ2-5 TRBV29-1 . CSVQSPAGETQYF
TRBJ1-2 TRBV4-3 . CASSQDLRGVYGYTF
TRBJ1-2 TRBV6-5 . CASSYGRGFSGYTF
TRBJ1-2 TRBV5-1 TRBD1 CASSLGQGIYGYTF
TRBJ2-1 TRBV5-1 . CASSKSNEQFF
TRBJ1-6 TRBV7-2 . CASSLDLRGQNSPLHF
TRBJ2-7 TRBV5-1 TRBD2 CASRREGAVRVYF
TRBJ2-5 TRBV6-1 . CASSEDRETQYF
TRBJ1-5 TRBV11-3 . CASSLGDMGNQPQHF
TRBJ2-7 TRBV10-2 TRBD1 CASRVRGTGPYEQYF
TRBJ2-7 TRBV7-6 TRBD1 CASSLGDSHYEQYF
TRBJ2-7 TRBV6-1 . CASREGGSEEQYF
TRBJ2-4 TRBV7-9 . CASSSPLLAKNIQYF
TRBJ2-3 TRBV19 TRBD2 CASSMGGGQDTQYF
TRBJ2-1 TRBV28 . CASSSHYPSNEQFF
TRBJ2-7 TRBV5-4 . CASSLLGHGSYEQYF
TRBJ2-3 TRBV19 TRBD2 CASSSSGRAATDTQYF
TRBJ1-2 TRBV19 TRBD1 CASSRQDRVGGYTF
TRBJ1-6 TRBV25-1 . CASGNRDQSPLHF
TRBJ1-6 TRBV6-6 . CASSGGWPLNSPLHF
TRBJ1-6 TRBV4-1 . CASSQVTSAGSSYNSPLHF
TRBJ2-3 TRBV7-6 . CASSSTLGRGGNTQYF
TRBJ1-4 TRBV9 . CASSQGLAVEKLFF